The rows below give T cell receptor beta chains drawn from one sample of a study of OX40 agonist ivuxolimab in advanced cancers. The repertoire was sequenced with immunoSEQ multiplex PCR; TCRdb's copy has only in-frame clones and lacks some. The table lists tens of thousands of clones, around 86% of them singletons. The input for sequencing was CD4+ or CD8+ T cells sorted from blood, taken in a trial of the OX40 agonist ivuxolimab. The receptors come from an adult with an advanced solid tumor such as melanoma, head and neck, liver or kidney cancer. Each CDR3 is given with its conserved first and last residue. The D gene is left open where the match is weak. Clone size is not always given. Where it is, it says once, few, many or a class for expanded clones.

D,V,length,size,J,CDR3,DNA
NA,TRBV2,12,few,TRBJ2-1,CASSDNLGEQFF,TGTGCCAGCAGTGACAACTTGGGTGAGCAGTTCTTC
NA,TRBV6-6,14,NA,TRBJ1-5,CASSLSGIRQPQHF,TGTGCCAGCAGTCTTTCAGGAATTCGTCAGCCCCAGCATTTT
NA,TRBV10-3,13,NA,TRBJ2-7,CAISDKFIYEQYF,TGTGCCATCAGTGATAAATTTATCTACGAGCAGTACTTC
NA,TRBV10-3,12,few,TRBJ2-3,CAISESEDTQYF,TGTGCCATCAGTGAGAGCGAAGATACGCAGTATTTT
NA,TRBV7-8,15,NA,TRBJ2-1,CASSSAGFSHNEQFF,TGTGCCAGCAGCTCTGCAGGGTTTTCCCACAATGAGCAGTTCTTC
NA,TRBV13,15,NA,TRBJ2-7,CASSVSTGNFYEQYF,TGTGCCAGCAGCGTATCAACAGGGAATTTCTACGAGCAGTACTTC
NA,TRBV5-1,14,NA,TRBJ2-5,CASTVQGVRETQYF,TGCGCCAGCACAGTACAGGGAGTGAGGGAGACCCAGTACTTC
NA,TRBV2,14,NA,TRBJ2-7,CASSGGRTYYEQYF,TGTGCCAGCAGCGGGGGAAGGACGTACTACGAGCAGTACTTC
TRBD1,TRBV7-8,16,NA,TRBJ1-4,CASSLWSGTGNEKLFF,TGTGCCAGCAGCTTATGGTCAGGGACAGGGAACGAAAAACTGTTTTTT
TRBD1,TRBV7-8,18,NA,TRBJ1-5,CASSDLNRGSDSNQPQHF,TGTGCCAGCAGCGACCTAAACAGGGGATCGGATAGCAATCAGCCCCAGCATTTT
TRBD1,TRBV29-1,13,few,TRBJ2-3,CSVRRQGRDTQYF,TGCAGCGTGCGACGACAGGGCAGAGATACGCAGTATTTT
TRBD1,TRBV7-3,14,NA,TRBJ2-3,CASSSGGQAMAQYF,TGTGCCAGCAGCTCAGGGGGCCAGGCAATGGCGCAGTATTTT
TRBD2,TRBV15,16,NA,TRBJ2-3,CATSFRLAGGGDTQYF,TGTGCCACCAGCTTCCGACTAGCGGGAGGGGGGGATACGCAGTATTTT
NA,TRBV5-8,14,NA,TRBJ2-5,CASSLGTDQETQYF,TGTGCCAGCAGCTTGGGGACAGACCAAGAGACCCAGTACTTC
TRBD2,TRBV19,15,NA,TRBJ2-1,CASGEGLTNFGEQFF,TGTGCCAGTGGCGAGGGACTAACTAACTTTGGGGAGCAGTTCTTC
NA,TRBV18,14,NA,TRBJ1-5,CASSPSEGSQPQHF,TGTGCCAGCTCACCAAGTGAGGGTTCTCAGCCCCAGCATTTT
NA,TRBV12-5,15,NA,TRBJ2-3,CASGLWGGVTDTQYF,TGTGCTAGTGGTTTGTGGGGGGGCGTCACAGATACGCAGTATTTT
NA,TRBV6-1,14,NA,TRBJ1-1,CASTSGEGHTEAFF,TGTGCCAGCACCTCGGGGGAAGGGCACACTGAAGCTTTCTTT
NA,TRBV6-5,16,NA,TRBJ2-7,CASSYRTTAVVYEQYF,TGTGCCAGCAGTTACAGAACCACGGCGGTCGTCTACGAGCAGTACTTC
NA,TRBV7-2,16,NA,TRBJ2-3,CASSLAWGAGTDTQYF,TGTGCCAGCAGCTTAGCGTGGGGGGCTGGCACAGATACGCAGTATTTT
TRBD2,TRBV7-2,15,NA,TRBJ2-3,CASSFTSGGTDTQYF,TGTGCCAGCAGCTTTACTAGCGGGGGAACAGATACGCAGTATTTT
TRBD1,TRBV6-1,14,NA,TRBJ1-1,CASTLDRPDTEAFF,TGTGCCAGCACCTTGGACAGGCCAGACACTGAAGCTTTCTTT
NA,TRBV18,13,NA,TRBJ2-7,CASSRGGSDEQYF,TGTGCCAGCTCAAGAGGGGGATCCGACGAGCAGTACTTC
NA,TRBV7-2,14,NA,TRBJ2-5,CASSLARGTETQYF,TGTGCCAGCAGCTTAGCGCGGGGTACAGAGACCCAGTACTTC
NA,TRBV29-1,15,NA,TRBJ1-3,CSVEEARGSGNTIYF,TGCAGCGTTGAAGAGGCCAGGGGCTCTGGAAACACCATATATTTT
NA,TRBV5-8,13,NA,TRBJ1-6,CASRVVQTSPLHF,TGTGCCAGCCGGGTAGTTCAGACGTCCCCCCTCCACTTT
TRBD1,TRBV28,14,NA,TRBJ2-7,CASSLSTGVYEQYF,TGTGCCAGCAGTTTATCCACAGGGGTTTACGAGCAGTACTTC
NA,TRBV5-1,15,NA,TRBJ1-1,CASSLEWGVDTEAFF,TGCGCCAGCAGCTTGGAGTGGGGAGTCGACACTGAAGCTTTCTTT
NA,TRBV7-3,13,NA,TRBJ1-4,CASSTNTNEKLFF,TGTGCCAGCAGCACCAACACTAATGAAAAACTGTTTTTT
TRBD2,TRBV6-6,15,NA,TRBJ2-7,CASSYRGGTPGEQYF,TGTGCCAGCAGTTACCGGGGAGGGACCCCGGGCGAGCAGTACTTC
NA,TRBV2,13,NA,TRBJ2-2,CASSESSAGELFF,TGTGCCAGCAGTGAAAGCAGCGCCGGGGAGCTGTTTTTT
TRBD2,TRBV10-3,16,once,TRBJ2-1,CAISDRLAGGDNEQFF,TGTGCCATCAGTGATAGACTAGCGGGAGGGGACAATGAGCAGTTCTTC
NA,TRBV6-5,14,NA,TRBJ2-2,CASRVDGSTGELFF,TGTGCCAGCAGGGTAGACGGTTCAACCGGGGAGCTGTTTTTT
NA,TRBV10-3,17,NA,TRBJ2-1,CAISVQSGAYRGDEQFF,TGTGCCATCAGTGTTCAATCCGGGGCCTATCGTGGCGATGAGCAGTTCTTC
TRBD1,TRBV18,13,NA,TRBJ2-7,CASSPRQGYEQYF,TGTGCCAGCTCACCACGACAGGGCTACGAGCAGTACTTC
NA,TRBV5-4,14,NA,TRBJ2-5,CASSLALFPATQYF,TGTGCCAGCAGCTTGGCCCTATTCCCGGCGACCCAGTACTTC
TRBD2,TRBV6-4,15,NA,TRBJ2-1,CASKSSGSSYNEQFF,TGTGCCAGCAAATCTAGCGGGAGCTCCTACAATGAGCAGTTCTTC
NA,TRBV6-5,15,NA,TRBJ2-7,CASSYADSDSYEQYF,TGTGCCAGCAGTTACGCGGACAGTGACTCCTACGAGCAGTACTTC
TRBD1,TRBV18,15,once,TRBJ1-5,CASSAGTGGSQPQHF,TGTGCCAGCTCGGCCGGGACAGGGGGCAGCCAGCCCCAGCATTTT
TRBD1,TRBV28,12,NA,TRBJ2-5,CASGDSQETQYF,TGTGCCAGCGGGGACAGTCAAGAGACCCAGTACTTC
NA,TRBV5-1,14,NA,TRBJ1-4,CASSPRTPNEKLFF,TGCGCCAGCAGCCCTCGGACACCTAATGAAAAACTGTTTTTT
NA,TRBV11-3,13,NA,TRBJ1-1,CASSSDMNTEAFF,TGTGCCAGCAGCTCCGACATGAACACTGAAGCTTTCTTT
NA,TRBV7-3,13,NA,TRBJ2-3,CASSLKNTDTQYF,TGTGCCAGCAGCTTAAAGAATACAGATACGCAGTATTTT
NA,TRBV7-9,15,NA,TRBJ2-2,CASSLLGLNTGELFF,TGTGCCAGCAGCTTACTGGGGTTGAACACCGGGGAGCTGTTTTTT
TRBD2,TRBV5-4,16,many,TRBJ2-7,CASSWGSGRGAYEQYF,TGTGCCAGCAGCTGGGGTAGCGGGAGGGGAGCCTACGAGCAGTACTTC
NA,TRBV2,15,NA,TRBJ1-2,CASKPGTIHNYGYTF,TGTGCCAGCAAACCCGGGACAATCCACAACTATGGCTACACCTTC
NA,TRBV5-1,15,NA,TRBJ1-1,CASAGGDAIGTEAFF,TGCGCCAGTGCGGGGGGCGATGCAATAGGGACTGAAGCTTTCTTT
NA,TRBV29-1,14,NA,TRBJ2-7,CSVAHPGLPYEQYF,TGCAGCGTTGCCCACCCAGGGCTCCCCTACGAGCAGTACTTC
TRBD1,TRBV5-6,16,NA,TRBJ1-4,CASSPNGDSTYEKLFF,TGTGCCAGCAGCCCAAACGGGGACAGCACTTATGAAAAACTGTTTTTT
TRBD2,TRBV2,14,NA,TRBJ2-7,CASSPGTSGTEQYF,TGTGCCAGCAGCCCCGGGACTAGCGGGACAGAGCAGTACTTC
TRBD2,TRBV28,16,NA,TRBJ2-5,CASSSSASGNQETQYF,TGTGCCAGCAGTTCCTCAGCTAGCGGGAACCAAGAGACCCAGTACTTC
NA,TRBV5-5,16,NA,TRBJ1-5,CASSLSGTGGNQPQHF,TGTGCCAGCAGCTTGTCGGGGACCGGCGGGAATCAGCCCCAGCATTTT
TRBD1,TRBV29-1,13,NA,TRBJ2-1,CSVDRQGYNEQFF,TGCAGCGTTGATAGACAGGGCTACAATGAGCAGTTCTTC
NA,TRBV5-1,13,NA,TRBJ1-1,CASSAGQSRDAFF,TGCGCCAGCAGCGCGGGACAATCAAGGGACGCTTTCTTT
NA,TRBV7-9,15,NA,TRBJ2-5,CASSLAGRKKETQYF,TGTGCCAGCAGCTTAGCGGGACGGAAAAAAGAGACCCAGTACTTC
NA,TRBV19,12,few,TRBJ2-7,CASSSGFDEQYF,TGTGCCAGTAGTAGCGGCTTCGACGAGCAGTACTTC
NA,TRBV21-1,15,NA,TRBJ1-5,CASSKGLRGGQPQHF,TGTGCCAGCAGCAAAGGTTTAAGGGGCGGTCAGCCCCAGCATTTT